Sequencing of this T cell receptor beta chain was carried out in a study of T cell repertoires in cytomegalovirus infection. The V gene lost 3 bases and the J gene lost 5 bases, with 8 bases spanning the gap. This CDR3 contains 12 residues. Looked up from germline, CDR1 is SGHDN and CDR2 is FVKESK. A single record per CDR3 protein comes from TCRdb applying MiXCR to the reads. Seen here are roughly 200,000 distinct CDR3 sequences, roughly a sixth observed once, and the top ten hold approximately 25%. This sequence joins TRBV14 and TRBJ2-7; no clear D. The clonotype comes from a human donor in good health (CMV status not recorded). Some clones in this sample may be carry-over from other donors' samples. The specimen sequenced was CD8+ T cells from PBMCs. The CDR3 is CASSQSIDEQYF. CDR3 bases: TGTGCCAGCAGCCAGTCGATCGACGAGCAGTACTTC.